This T cell receptor beta chain was identified in a study of T cells in localized non-small cell lung cancer. The CDR3 spans 14 residues. Germline lookup yields CDR1 MNHEY and CDR2 SVGAGI. V was cut by 7 bases and J by 0 bases, with 11 bases left in between. The table came from immunoSEQ multiplex PCR; TCRdb's copy has only in-frame clones and leaves some out. The sample lists 75,000 to 95,000 clones, around three quarters occurring once. Of note for this clone: The antigen remains unidentified.

Study conclusions and caveats: There was higher T cell clonality in uninvolved adjacent lung than in tumor, and it was highest there. The appearance of a median approximately 57 of the top 100 tumor clones was seen in adjacent lung. Greater T cell density in blood accompanied longer overall survival.

This chain uses TRBV6-5 with TRBJ2-3; no reliable D call. Sequences were derived from PBMCs, sampled before any cancer treatment. The receptor comes from a man between 35 and 75 years old with stage II squamous cell lung carcinoma. For the CDR3, the DNA is TGTGCCAGCAAACCAGGTCAAAGCACAGATACGCAGTATTTT. Protein: CASKPGQSTDTQYF.